The clone carrying this TCR beta chain is a singleton in its sample. Other DNA variants within this sample encode the same CDR3. The germline CDR1 and CDR2 sequences are KGHDR and SFDVKD. The CDR3 length is 14 residues. Trimming shortened V by 1 base and J by 8 bases, and 13 bases separated the two germline ends. The data belong to a study of blood T cell repertoires in COVID-19. Study details: Researchers got acute and convalescent COVID-19 samples from the United States, Italy and Spain. T cells, B-cell-depleted T cells, or PBMCs provided the cDNA or gDNA that served as material.

In the study's own analysis: Scientists estimated how many nucleated cells there were by amplifying reference gene primers. This table comes from immunoSEQ multiplex PCR, and its TCRdb copy is limited to in-frame clones, with some not included. The V and J calls and clone size were taken over from that table, and D and trimming were inferred from the DNA. The sample yields more than 400,000 clones, approximately 85% seen once. V gene TRBV24-1 combines with J gene TRBJ1-2; TRBD1 might be the D (6 bases). Sequencing used peripheral blood. The clonotype originates from a human donor in a cohort sampled during active COVID-19. The CDR3 coding sequence is TGTGCCACCAGTGATTTACAGGGCCGTGACGGCTACACCTTC. This encodes CATSDLQGRDGYTF.